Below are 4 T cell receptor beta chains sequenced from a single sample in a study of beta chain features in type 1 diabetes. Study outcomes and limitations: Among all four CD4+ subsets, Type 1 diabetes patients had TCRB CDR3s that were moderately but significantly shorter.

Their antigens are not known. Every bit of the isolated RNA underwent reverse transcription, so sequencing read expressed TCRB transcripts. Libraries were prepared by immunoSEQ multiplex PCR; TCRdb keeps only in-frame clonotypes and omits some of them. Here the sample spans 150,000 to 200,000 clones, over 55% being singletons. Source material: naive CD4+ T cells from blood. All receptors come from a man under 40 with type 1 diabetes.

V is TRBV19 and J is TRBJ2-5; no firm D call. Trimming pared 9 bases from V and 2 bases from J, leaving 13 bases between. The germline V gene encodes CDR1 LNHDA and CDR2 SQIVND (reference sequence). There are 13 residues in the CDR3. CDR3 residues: CASGRSRQETQYF. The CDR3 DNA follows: TGTGCCAGCGGACGTTCTCGGCAAGAGACCCAGTACTTC.

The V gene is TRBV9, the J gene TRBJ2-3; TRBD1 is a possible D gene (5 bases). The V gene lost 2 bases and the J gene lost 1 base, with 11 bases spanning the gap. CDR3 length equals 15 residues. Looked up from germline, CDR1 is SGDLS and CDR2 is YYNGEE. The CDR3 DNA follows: TGTGCCAGCAGCGTTATTGACAGCCGCACAGATACGCAGTATTTT. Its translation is CASSVIDSRTDTQYF.

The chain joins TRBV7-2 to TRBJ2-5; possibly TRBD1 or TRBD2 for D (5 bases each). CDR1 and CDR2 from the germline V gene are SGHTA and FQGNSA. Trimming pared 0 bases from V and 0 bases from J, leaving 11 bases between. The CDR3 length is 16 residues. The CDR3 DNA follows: TGTGCCAGCAGCTTAGCGGTAGGGACGTACCAAGAGACCCAGTACTTC. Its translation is CASSLAVGTYQETQYF. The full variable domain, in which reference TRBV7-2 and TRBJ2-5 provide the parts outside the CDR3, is GAGVSQSPSNKVTEKGKDVELRCDPISGHTALYWYRQSLGQGLEFLIYFQGNSAPDKSGLPSDRFSAERTGGSVSTLTIQRTQQEDSAVYLCASSLAVGTYQETQYFGPGTRLLVL.

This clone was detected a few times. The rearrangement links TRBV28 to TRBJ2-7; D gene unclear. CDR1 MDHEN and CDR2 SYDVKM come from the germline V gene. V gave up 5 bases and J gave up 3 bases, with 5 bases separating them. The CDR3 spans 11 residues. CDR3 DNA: TGTGCCAGCAGTGACCACTACGAGCAGTACTTC. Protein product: CASSDHYEQYF.